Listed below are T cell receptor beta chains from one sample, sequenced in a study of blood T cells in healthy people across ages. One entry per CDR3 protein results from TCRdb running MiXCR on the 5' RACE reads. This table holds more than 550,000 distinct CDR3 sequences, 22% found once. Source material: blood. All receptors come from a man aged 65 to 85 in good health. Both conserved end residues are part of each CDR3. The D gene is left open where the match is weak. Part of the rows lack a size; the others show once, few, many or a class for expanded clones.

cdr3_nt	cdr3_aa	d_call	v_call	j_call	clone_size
TGCGCCAGCAGCCAGGTCGCACGGGCCCGAAATGAAAAACTGTTTTTT	CASSQVARARNEKLFF	-	TRBV5-1	TRBJ1-4	-
TGTGCCAGCACCCAGGGGGCAGTTGATGAAAAACTGTTTTTT	CASTQGAVDEKLFF	TRBD1	TRBV16	TRBJ1-4	-
TGCAGTGCTAGGCGACAGGAGGCCTCCTACGAGCAGTACTTC	CSARRQEASYEQYF	-	TRBV20-1	TRBJ2-7	few
TGTGCCAGCAGCCCCGGGACAGGGCACGAGCAGTACTTC	CASSPGTGHEQYF	TRBD1	TRBV6-6	TRBJ2-7	-
TGTGCCAGCAGCTTAACAACCGAGACAGATACGCAGTATTTT	CASSLTTETDTQYF	-	TRBV7-3	TRBJ2-3	-
TGCAGTGCTAGAAGCCCTGGGCGGGGCCTCGACAATCAGCCCCAGCATTTT	CSARSPGRGLDNQPQHF	-	TRBV20-1	TRBJ1-5	-
TGTGCCAGCAGTTTCTGGACGGTAGACTATGGCTACACCTTC	CASSFWTVDYGYTF	-	TRBV12-3/TRBV12-4	TRBJ1-2	-
TGCGCCAGCAGCTTGGCCGGGGGGAATCCCCACGAGCAGTACTTC	CASSLAGGNPHEQYF	TRBD2	TRBV5-1	TRBJ2-7	few
TGTGCCAGCAGCCGGGTCGGGGTCCGCACAGATACGCAGTATTTT	CASSRVGVRTDTQYF	-	TRBV14	TRBJ2-3	-
TGTGCCAGCTGCCGGGACAGGGCACACAATGAGCAGTTCTTC	CASCRDRAHNEQFF	TRBD1	TRBV6-2/TRBV6-3	TRBJ2-1	-
TGTGCTAGTGGTCCCGGACTAGCGGGGGGGCTTGAGCAGTTCTTC	CASGPGLAGGLEQFF	TRBD2	TRBV12-5	TRBJ2-1	few
TGTGCCAGCAGTCAAATCCGAACTGGGGAGCAGTATTTT	CASSQIRTGEQYF	-	TRBV12-3/TRBV12-4	TRBJ2-3	-
TGTGCCAGCAGGGAGACTAGCGGGATCACAGATACGCAGTATTTT	CASRETSGITDTQYF	TRBD2	TRBV6-4	TRBJ2-3	-
TGTGCCAGCAGTTCCCCGGACAGGAGCTACGAGCAGTACTTC	CASSSPDRSYEQYF	TRBD1	TRBV28	TRBJ2-7	-
TGCAGTGCCTCCCTCACGGGGGGATACACTGAAGCTTTCTTT	CSASLTGGYTEAFF	-	TRBV20-1	TRBJ1-1	-
TGTGCCAGCAGCCAAGTAGGTCGGAACACTGAAGCTTTCTTT	CASSQVGRNTEAFF	-	TRBV4-2	TRBJ1-1	many
TGTGCCAGCAGCTACCTAGGATCAGATACGCAGTATTTT	CASSYLGSDTQYF	-	TRBV7-9	TRBJ2-3	few
TGCAGTGCTAGAAACAATGAGCAGTTCTTC	CSARNNEQFF	-	TRBV20-1	TRBJ2-1	-
TGTGCCAGCAGCCCAACTAGCGGGAGAATATATGAGCAGTTCTTC	CASSPTSGRIYEQFF	TRBD2	TRBV7-9	TRBJ2-1	-
TGTGCCAGCAGACGCGACAGGGGGAGATATGGCTACACCTTC	CASRRDRGRYGYTF	TRBD1	TRBV6-5	TRBJ1-2	-
TGTGCCAGCAGCCTAGCTAGCGACAGGGTTAACAATCGGCCCCAGCATTTT	CASSLASDRVNNRPQHF	TRBD1	TRBV14	TRBJ1-5	-
TGTGCCAGCAGTCCCCTAGGGACTAGCGGGGCCATCAGGGAGGGTTCGGATACGCAGTATTTT	CASSPLGTSGAIREGSDTQYF	TRBD2	TRBV25-1	TRBJ2-3	-
TGTGCCAGCAGCCAAGGTCAGGTGGGGGCCAAAAACATTCAGTACTTC	CASSQGQVGAKNIQYF	-	TRBV3-1	TRBJ2-4	few
TGTGCCAGCAGCCACAGGGGGCCCCTTGGCACAGATACGCAGTATTTT	CASSHRGPLGTDTQYF	TRBD1	TRBV3-1	TRBJ2-3	-
TGTGCCAGCAGTTACCTCGCAGGGCGGGAGACCCAGTACTTC	CASSYLAGRETQYF	-	TRBV6-2/TRBV6-3	TRBJ2-5	few
TGTGCCAGTACTAAGACTAGCGGGAGGCCCAATGAGCAGTTCTTC	CASTKTSGRPNEQFF	TRBD2	TRBV6-5	TRBJ2-1	-
TGTGCCAGCTGTGAGGCTAGCGGGGGGGCCTGTACGCAGTATTTT	CASCEASGGACTQYF	TRBD2	TRBV2	TRBJ2-3	once
TGTGCCAGCAGTTTAACGGTCGGCAGAAGGTTTTCTGGGGCCAACGTCCTGACTTTC	CASSLTVGRRFSGANVLTF	-	TRBV12-3/TRBV12-4	TRBJ2-6	-
TGTGCCAGCAGCTCCCTGCCTAGCGGGGAGGAGACCCAGTACTTC	CASSSLPSGEETQYF	TRBD2	TRBV7-2	TRBJ2-5	few
TGTGCCAGCAGTTTAAGGGGCGCTGATTCACCCCTCCACTTT	CASSLRGADSPLHF	-	TRBV12-3/TRBV12-4	TRBJ1-6	-
TGTGCCACCCGGAGGGGGACAAAGGTCTACGAGCAGTACTTC	CATRRGTKVYEQYF	-	TRBV28	TRBJ2-7	few
TGTGTCAGCAGCGAAATGGGGGGGTCGCTACAGTTCTTC	CVSSEMGGSLQFF	TRBD2	TRBV9	TRBJ2-1	-
TGTGCCAGCATACTAGCGGGGGGCCACACCGGGGAGCTGTTTTTT	CASILAGGHTGELFF	TRBD2	TRBV11-2	TRBJ2-2	few
TGCAGTGCTAGAGTGGGGGCAAGCTCTGGAAACACCATATATTTT	CSARVGASSGNTIYF	-	TRBV20-1	TRBJ1-3	few
TGTGCCAGCAGCATATCCGGGGACACTGAAGCTTTCTTT	CASSISGDTEAFF	-	TRBV7-9	TRBJ1-1	few
TGCAGCGTTTTGACAGCTAATGAAAAACTGTTTTTT	CSVLTANEKLFF	-	TRBV29-1	TRBJ1-4	-
TGTGCCAGTAGTATAGCGGGAATGAACACTGAAGCTTTCTTT	CASSIAGMNTEAFF	-	TRBV19	TRBJ1-1	few
TGTGCCACCAGCAGTGACAGGGGGCAGGAAAAACTGTTTTTT	CATSSDRGQEKLFF	TRBD1	TRBV15	TRBJ1-4	-
TGTGCCAGCAGCTCGTTCAACAGGGGAAACACCATATATTTT	CASSSFNRGNTIYF	-	TRBV7-2	TRBJ1-3	-
TGCAGTGCTGCCCCGAGCGGGACCGGGGAGCTGTTTTTT	CSAAPSGTGELFF	-	TRBV20-1	TRBJ2-2	few
TGCAGTGCTAGAGAGACGGGGGGGCCTCACAATGAGCAGTTCTTC	CSARETGGPHNEQFF	TRBD2	TRBV20-1	TRBJ2-1	-
TGTGCCAGCAGTACAACCCTTACAGGGGATCAGCCCCAGCATTTT	CASSTTLTGDQPQHF	TRBD1	TRBV6-6	TRBJ1-5	-
TGCGCCAGCAGCTTGAAACAGTTAGCGTACAATGAGCAGTTCTTC	CASSLKQLAYNEQFF	-	TRBV5-1	TRBJ2-1	few
TGTGCCAGCAGCCCCCGACAGGGCACAATGTACAATGAGCAGTTCTTC	CASSPRQGTMYNEQFF	TRBD1	TRBV7-6	TRBJ2-1	few
TGTGCCATCAGTGATGGAGGGGACACCGGGGAGCTGTTTTTT	CAISDGGDTGELFF	-	TRBV10-3	TRBJ2-2	many
TGCGCCAGCAGCTTGGGACAGATCCAAGAGACCCAGTACTTC	CASSLGQIQETQYF	-	TRBV5-1	TRBJ2-5	many
TGTGCCAGCAGCTCAACAGGGCTGAACTATGGCTACACCTTC	CASSSTGLNYGYTF	-	TRBV11-1	TRBJ1-2	many
TGTGCCAGCAGCGTGAGCCCGCCAGGGTTGGACACTGAAGCTTTCTTT	CASSVSPPGLDTEAFF	-	TRBV5-1	TRBJ1-1	few
TGCAGTGGGGACGCCACAGATACGCAGTATTTT	CSGDATDTQYF	-	TRBV20-1	TRBJ2-3	many
TGCGCCAGCAGCTTGCGCAGGACCAACACAGATACGCAGTATTTT	CASSLRRTNTDTQYF	-	TRBV5-1	TRBJ2-3	-
TGTGCCAGCAGTCGAATAGACAGAAACTATGGCTACACCTTC	CASSRIDRNYGYTF	-	TRBV28	TRBJ1-2	-
TGTGCCAGCAGCCCCTACGGACTAGTGGGCGGGAGCTCCTACAATGAGCAGTTCTTC	CASSPYGLVGGSSYNEQFF	TRBD2	TRBV14	TRBJ2-1	few
TGCAGTGCTAGGAAACAGGGTGATAATCAGCCCCAGCATTTT	CSARKQGDNQPQHF	-	TRBV20-1	TRBJ1-5	-
TGTGCCAGCAGCCCGAGGACAGGGGGTTCGGGAGATACGCAGTATTTT	CASSPRTGGSGDTQYF	TRBD1	TRBV9	TRBJ2-3	-